These 26 T cell receptor beta chains were all obtained from the same sample, sequenced in a study of cytomegalovirus exposure and HLA in healthy donors. The PCR used 60 Vbeta and 13 Jbeta primers. The method was immunoSEQ multiplex PCR; TCRdb's version includes in-frame clones alone and lacks a portion of them. The sample has about 160,000 clones, roughly 83% seen once. Sequenced sample: PBMCs. The receptors stem from a boy between 2 and 10 years old in good health and CMV-seronegative.

V and J are TRBV9 and TRBJ2-1, with 9 bases that match TRBD1. Per germline, CDR1 SGDLS and CDR2 YYNGEE. Trimming at V came to 3 bases and at J to 9 bases, leaving 7 bases not matched to a gene. The CDR3 consists of 14 residues. DNA of the CDR3: TGTGCCAGCAGCGGAATCGGGACAGGGAGTGAGCAGTTCTTC. This translates into CASSGIGTGSEQFF.

The chain is built from TRBV5-4 and TRBJ1-2; D unclear. Between the trimmed V and J ends, which lost 2 bases and 0 bases, there was a span of 5 bases. The CDR3 runs to 13 residues. Looked up from germline, CDR1 is SGHNT and CDR2 is YYREEE (reference sequence). CDR3: CASSFPPNYGYTF. The CDR3, as DNA: TGTGCCAGCAGCTTTCCTCCTAACTATGGCTACACCTTC.

The chain joins TRBV27 to TRBJ2-1; 10 bases agree with TRBD2. CDR3 size: 16 residues. With 5 bases clipped from V and 6 bases from J, the junction kept 10 bases outside the gene matches. Germline assignment: CDR1 MNHEY and CDR2 SMNVEV (reference sequence). CDR3: CASSKGLAMPPNEQFF. In DNA form, the CDR3 reads TGTGCCAGCAGTAAGGGACTAGCGATGCCCCCCAATGAGCAGTTCTTC.

The chain is built from TRBV5-1 and TRBJ1-1; 7 nucleotides align to TRBD1. Per the germline V gene, CDR1 is SGHRS and CDR2 is YFSETQ. This CDR3 region has 19 residues. The J segment lost 3 bases and the V segment lost 1 base, leaving 18 bases of the junction unmatched. The CDR3 protein is CASSLRGTDRDSRDTEAFF. The CDR3 DNA is TGCGCCAGCAGCTTGAGGGGTACCGACAGGGATAGTAGGGACACTGAAGCTTTCTTT.

With regard to this clone: Other DNA sequences in the same sample also yield this CDR3. This rearrangement joins TRBV5-6 to TRBJ1-1; D remains ambiguous. The germline V and J ends were trimmed by 4 bases and 3 bases, with 13 bases remaining between them. Germline V gene sequence: CDR1 SGHDT, CDR2 YYEEEE. The CDR3 has 14 amino acids. As DNA, the CDR3 is TGTGCCAGCAGCCGAGTACTGTACTACACTGAAGCTTTCTTT. This sequence encodes CASSRVLYYTEAFF.

The chain uses TRBV5-1 and TRBJ1-3, with 10 positions matching TRBD1. J gave up 1 base and V 3 bases, and 4 bases lay outside the gene matches. The germline CDR1 and CDR2 sequences are SGHRS and YFSETQ. The CDR3 has 16 amino acids. The CDR3 DNA reads TGCGCCAGCAGCTGGGGGGACAGGGGATCTGGAAACACCATATATTTT. As protein: CASSWGDRGSGNTIYF.

V is TRBV4-3 and J is TRBJ2-1; no clear D. Germline assignment: CDR1 LGHNA and CDR2 YSLEER. The length of the CDR3 is 12 residues. Between the trimmed V and J ends, which lost 4 bases and 7 bases, there was a span of 8 bases. The chain's CDR3 is CASSPNLNEQFF. For the CDR3, the DNA is TGCGCCAGCAGCCCCAACTTGAATGAGCAGTTCTTC.

This clone showed up just a few times. CDR3 sequence: CASSEDRGYGYTF. CDR3 coding DNA: TGTGCCAGCAGTGAAGACAGGGGCTATGGCTACACCTTC. J is TRBJ1-2 and V is TRBV6-1; 7 bases match TRBD1. The CDR3 totals 13 residues. V trimming: 1 base; J trimming: 4 bases; junction bases outside the gene matches: 0. Germline V gene lookup returns CDR1 MNHNS and CDR2 SASEGT.

The gene calls are TRBV2 and TRBJ2-7; tentative D call: TRBD1 (6 bases). The V end lost 6 bases, the J end lost 3 bases, and 12 bases lay between the germline ends. The germline CDR1 and CDR2 sequences are SNHLY and FYNNEI. CDR3 length equals 13 residues. CDR3 loop: CASSQEGGYEQYF. DNA of the CDR3: TGTGCCAGCAGCCAAGAAGGGGGCTACGAGCAGTACTTC.

V gene TRBV6-1 combines with J gene TRBJ1-2; the D is unclear. Germline V gene sequence: CDR1 MNHNS, CDR2 SASEGT. This CDR3 is built from 12 residues. V lost 7 bases and J lost 8, with 14 bases in between. The CDR3: CASIPDSGGYTF. The CDR3 DNA sequence: TGTGCCAGCATTCCTGATTCGGGGGGCTACACCTTC.

The chain links TRBV29-1 to TRBJ2-3; 12 bases line up with TRBD2. Unmatched junction bases numbered 4, after V lost 4 bases and J lost 5 bases. Germline CDR1 reads SQVTM; CDR2 reads ANQGSEA. The CDR3 is 14 amino acids. The CDR3 coding sequence is TGCAGCGTTGGACTAGCGGGAGTGGTAGATACGCAGTATTTT. It is translated as CSVGLAGVVDTQYF.

V gene TRBV2 combines with J gene TRBJ1-3; tentative D call: TRBD1 (6 bases). The CDR3 extends over 14 amino acids. Germline V gene data show CDR1 as SNHLY and CDR2 as FYNNEI. V lost 5 bases, J lost 6 bases, and 14 bases lay in between. DNA for the CDR3: TGTGCCAGCAGTCAACAGGGAACCCAAAACACCATATATTTT. As protein: CASSQQGTQNTIYF.

This chain connects TRBV23-1 to TRBJ2-5, with D possibly TRBD2 on 6 matching bases. TRBV23-1 is labeled an ORF, and its function is uncertain. V was shortened by 2 bases and J by 1 base, with 14 bases between the two germline ends. This CDR3 region has 16 residues. The CDR3 sequence is CASSQEGGGLQETQYF. The DNA for the CDR3 is TGCGCCAGCAGTCAAGAGGGAGGAGGCCTCCAAGAGACCCAGTACTTC.

This chain connects TRBV6-1 to TRBJ1-1; 8 bases map to TRBD1. The CDR3 runs 15 residues. V lost 6 bases and J lost 0; bases outside the gene matches: 6. The germline V gene encodes CDR1 MNHNS and CDR2 SASEGT. The CDR3 nucleotides read TGTGCCAGCAGGGCACAGGGGGGAATGAACACTGAAGCTTTCTTT. This gives the protein CASRAQGGMNTEAFF.

This sequence joins TRBV21-1 and TRBJ2-2; TRBD1 is the table's D call, not checked against the DNA. TRBV21-1 is deemed a pseudogene. The CDR3 totals 15 residues. DNA of the CDR3: TGTGCCAGCAGTTGTGACAGGGTACGAGGCGGGGAGCTGTTTTTT. Its protein is CASSCDRVRGGELFF.

The rearrangement links TRBV7-8 to TRBJ1-1; D is possibly TRBD1 (6 bases). Germline CDR1 is SGHVS and CDR2 is FQNEAQ. The CDR3 totals 14 residues. Trimming took off 5 bases at V and 11 bases at J, with 21 bases between the two ends. The DNA for the CDR3 is TGTGCCAGCAGCACTAGGGATTTGACAGGCCCGGCTTTCTTT. Protein product: CASSTRDLTGPAFF.

The chain links TRBV14 to TRBJ2-7; 11 positions agree with TRBD2. The CDR3 has 18 residues. Unmatched junction bases numbered 7, after V lost 0 bases and J lost 0 bases. Germline V CDR1 and CDR2: SGHDN, FVKESK. The CDR3, as DNA: TGTGCCAGCAGCCAAGATTCAGCTAGCGGGAGGAGCTCCTACGAGCAGTACTTC. This gives the protein CASSQDSASGRSSYEQYF. Full variable domain (rest looked up from reference TRBV14 and TRBJ2-7): EAGVTQFPSHSVIEKGQTVTLRCDPISGHDNLYWYRRVMGKEIKFLLHFVKESKQDESGMPNNRFLAERTGGTYSTLKVQPAELEDSGVYFCASSQDSASGRSSYEQYFGPGTRLTVT.

This clone was counted once. This chain connects TRBV4-3 to TRBJ2-1; 8 bases are shared with TRBD2. Trimming took 1 base from V and 8 from J; bases not matched to a gene: 7. Germline V lookup: CDR1 LGHNA, CDR2 YSLEER. The CDR3 has 15 residues. The CDR3 protein is CASSQGGRPADEQFF. The CDR3 nucleotides read TGCGCCAGCAGCCAAGGCGGGAGGCCCGCCGATGAGCAGTTCTTC.

The chain recombines TRBV4-1 with TRBJ1-2; maybe TRBD1 (6 bases). V was trimmed by 1 base and J by 8 bases, leaving 17 bases between them. CDR1 MGHRA and CDR2 YSYEKL come from the germline V gene. The CDR3 contains 15 residues. CDR3 bases: TGCGCCAGCAGCCAAGTGGGAGGGAGGGGGAGAGGCTACACCTTC. Translation gives CASSQVGGRGRGYTF.

With respect to this clone: A junction boundary mismatches the germline segment, possibly from a read error. The CDR3 nucleotides are TGCGCCAGCAGCCAAGATTTTCAAGGCACCGGGGAGCTGTTCTTT. It specifies CASSQDFQGTGELFF. The chain uses TRBV4-3 and TRBJ2-2; D possibly corresponds to TRBD2 (5 bases). Per germline, CDR1 LGHNA and CDR2 YSLEER. This CDR3 is built from 15 residues.

The V call is TRBV21-1, the J call TRBJ1-6. TRBV21-1 is a listed pseudogene. This CDR3 comprises 17 residues. CDR3 DNA sequence: TGTGCCAGCAGCAAAGACGGAGGTGGCTCCTATAATTCACCCCTCCACTTT. This gives the protein CASSKDGGGSYNSPLHF.

The chain is built from TRBV7-3 and TRBJ2-5; D possibly corresponds to TRBD1 (6 bases). The CDR3 has 13 amino acids. Deletions cut 5 bases from V and 5 bases from J, with 12 bases between. Germline CDR1 and CDR2: SGHTA and FQGTGA. The CDR3 spells CASSHRVTETQYF. For the CDR3, the DNA is TGTGCCAGCAGCCACAGGGTTACGGAGACCCAGTACTTC.

The rearrangement joins TRBV7-2 to TRBJ2-7, with D hard to call. Germline lookup yields CDR1 SGHTA and CDR2 FQGNSA. Deletions cut 0 bases from V and 9 bases from J, with 18 bases between. The CDR3 sequence is 15 residues long. This CDR3 is CASSLAGPQPRGQYF. CDR3 nucleotide sequence: TGTGCCAGCAGCTTAGCTGGCCCGCAACCTCGCGGGCAGTACTTC.

In this sample, this clone turned up once. The J gene is TRBJ2-2, the V gene TRBV5-1; D is possibly TRBD2 (6 bases). The CDR3 sequence is 16 residues long. V was pared by 1 base and J by 4 bases, with 14 bases between. Germline V gives CDR1 SGHRS, CDR2 YFSETQ. DNA for the CDR3: TGCGCCAGCAGCTTGCGTTCGGGAGTCGGCACCGGGGAGCTGTTTTTT. Its protein product is CASSLRSGVGTGELFF.

The V call is TRBV29-1, the J call TRBJ1-1; no reliable D call. Germline V gene sequence: CDR1 SQVTM, CDR2 ANQGSEA. This CDR3 contains 13 residues. V lost 1 base, J lost 1 base, and 7 bases lay in between. CDR3 in amino acids: CSVEGQWNTEAFF. CDR3 DNA: TGCAGCGTTGAAGGGCAGTGGAACACTGAAGCTTTCTTT. Variable domain in full (rest from reference TRBV29-1 and TRBJ1-1): SAVISQKPSRDICQRGTSLTIQCQVDSQVTMMFWYRQQPGQSLTLIATANQGSEATYESGFVIDKFPISRPNLTFSTLTVSNMSPEDSSIYLCSVEGQWNTEAFFGQGTRLTVV.

The chain is built from TRBV10-1 and TRBJ2-3; TRBD2 matches 7 bases. With 4 bases clipped from V and 3 bases from J, the junction kept 7 bases outside the gene matches. This CDR3 is 15 amino acids long. Germline CDR1 is WNHNN and CDR2 is SYGVQD (reference sequence). DNA of the CDR3: TGCGCCAGCAGTGGGGGGAGGGAGGTGACAGATACGCAGTATTTT. Protein product: CASSGGREVTDTQYF.